This T cell receptor (beta chain) was found in a study of T-cell reconstitution after alpha-beta-depleted transplantation in children (dated by TCRdb to the mid-2010s). For the wider study: Using TCR repertoire profiling, the study followed T-cell immune reconstitution in a quantitative way in children after TCRalphabeta/CD19-depleted allogeneic hematopoietic cell transplantation. Broader findings and caveats from the paper: In some patients, the high TCRbeta diversity seen at day 60 was put down to recipient T cells and intrathymic progenitors that had survived conditioning. The apparently early recovery of alphabetaT-cell counts about two months after transplant reportedly depended on only several hundred rapidly expanded clones that came from non-depleted graft cells. Hyperexpanded clone frequencies declined over subsequent months; after one year, T-cell counts and TCRbeta diversity were mostly attributed to newly produced T cells.

Interpreted using the paper, the treatment or condition label stands for: allogeneic hematopoietic cell transplantation with graft depleted of TCRalphabeta T cells and CD19 B cells. The children who served as transplant recipients had been given grafts of TCRalphabeta/CD19-depleted allogeneic hematopoietic cells. The germline V gene sets CDR1 to ENHRY and CDR2 to SYGVKD. The CDR3 has 14 amino acids, counting the end cysteine and phenylalanine. Only the CDR3 part of the read is kept: 42 bases, read in frame from the first base. V and J lose 6 bases and 3 bases, and a span of 11 bases separates them. About this clonotype itself: Its antigen target is currently unknown. One base away there is no much larger clone; base qualities are not given.

Library prep was done by PCR. The sequencer was an Illumina HiSeq 2500. To normalize quantification of the TCRbeta repertoire, the TCR libraries were built with molecular barcoding that relied on unique molecular identifiers. Clones were called with MiXCR by TCRdb after fastp trimmed the public reads at Q25, and only in-frame beta chains were retained. One record per CDR3 amino acid sequence lists the most common genes and DNA. This sample holds some 350,000 distinct CDR3 sequences; under 20% were observed only once. The ten biggest clones cover roughly 40% of the sample. The input for sequencing was PBMCs, mostly from graft donor cells, taken 360 days after TCRalphabeta/CD19-depleted stem cell transplant. This chain is built from TRBV10-3 and TRBJ2-2; the D region is possibly TRBD1 or TRBD2, each matching across 5 bases. The TCR sequence derives from a male patient between 2 and 15 years old who had a stem cell transplant for acute lymphoblastic leukemia, so the T cells may come from the graft donor. CDR3 loop: CAISKGPDTGELFF. The DNA sequence reads TGTGCCATCAGCAAGGGACCTGACACCGGGGAGCTGTTTTTT.